Given below is one T cell receptor (beta chain) in context. Its specificity is unknown. The record originates from a study of cytomegalovirus exposure and HLA in healthy donors. On the study more broadly: Unique TCRs from HLA-typed donors, 80 million to 90 million of them, were held in an early data release. Study observations and caveats: In a later analysis, the majority of CMV-associated beta chains seemingly showed HLA restriction.

The PCR used 60 Vbeta and 13 Jbeta primers. Only in-frame clones appear in the TCRdb table, and some are missing; sequencing was by immunoSEQ multiplex PCR. Seen in this sample are over 100,000 clones; the ten most common clones hold about 1.5%. In nominal health when sampled, donors likely had unrecorded immune exposures nonetheless. The CDR3 loop spans 15 amino acids. J was trimmed by 5 bases and V by 1 base; bases with no gene match: 5. Germline V gene lookup returns CDR1 KGHSH and CDR2 LQKENI. Sequenced sample: PBMCs. The V call is TRBV18, the J call TRBJ1-1; 9 bases align to TRBD1. The sequence came from a woman in her thirties or forties in good health and CMV-seropositive. The chain's CDR3 is CASSPLDRGGTEAFF. CDR3 nucleotide sequence: TGTGCCAGCTCACCACTGGACAGGGGCGGGACTGAAGCTTTCTTT.